This T cell receptor beta chain was profiled in a study of technical replicates of blood from a few donors. Germline V lookup: CDR1 LNHDA, CDR2 SQIVND (reference sequence). V lost 4 bases to trimming and J lost 3 bases, with 6 bases between them. The CDR3 consists of 12 residues. Libraries were prepared by immunoSEQ multiplex PCR; TCRdb keeps only in-frame clonotypes and omits some of them. The table records about 70,000 clones, 80% to 95% of them present only once. The source of this sequence is a human donor in good health. The sample comprised T cells isolated from PBMCs. The chain uses TRBV19 and TRBJ2-5; the D is unclear. CDR3 bases: TGTGCCAGTAGTAACAGAAAAGAGACCCAGTACTTC. Amino acids: CASSNRKETQYF.